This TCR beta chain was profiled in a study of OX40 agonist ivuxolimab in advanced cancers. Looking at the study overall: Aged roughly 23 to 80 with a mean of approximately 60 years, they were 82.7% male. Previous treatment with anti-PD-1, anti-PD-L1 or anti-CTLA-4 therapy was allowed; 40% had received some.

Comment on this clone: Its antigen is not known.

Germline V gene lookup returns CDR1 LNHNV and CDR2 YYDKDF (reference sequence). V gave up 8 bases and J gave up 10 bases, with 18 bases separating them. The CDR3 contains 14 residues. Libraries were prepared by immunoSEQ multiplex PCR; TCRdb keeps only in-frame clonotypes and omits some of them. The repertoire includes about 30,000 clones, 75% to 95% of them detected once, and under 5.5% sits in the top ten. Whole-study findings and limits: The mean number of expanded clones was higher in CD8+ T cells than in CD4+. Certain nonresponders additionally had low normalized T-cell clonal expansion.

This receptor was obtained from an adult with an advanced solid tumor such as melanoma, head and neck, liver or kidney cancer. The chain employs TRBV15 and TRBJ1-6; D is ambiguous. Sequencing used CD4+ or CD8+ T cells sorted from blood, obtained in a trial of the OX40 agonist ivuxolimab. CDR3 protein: CATGPRASSSPLHF. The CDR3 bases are TGTGCCACCGGTCCGAGGGCTTCATCGTCACCCCTCCACTTT.